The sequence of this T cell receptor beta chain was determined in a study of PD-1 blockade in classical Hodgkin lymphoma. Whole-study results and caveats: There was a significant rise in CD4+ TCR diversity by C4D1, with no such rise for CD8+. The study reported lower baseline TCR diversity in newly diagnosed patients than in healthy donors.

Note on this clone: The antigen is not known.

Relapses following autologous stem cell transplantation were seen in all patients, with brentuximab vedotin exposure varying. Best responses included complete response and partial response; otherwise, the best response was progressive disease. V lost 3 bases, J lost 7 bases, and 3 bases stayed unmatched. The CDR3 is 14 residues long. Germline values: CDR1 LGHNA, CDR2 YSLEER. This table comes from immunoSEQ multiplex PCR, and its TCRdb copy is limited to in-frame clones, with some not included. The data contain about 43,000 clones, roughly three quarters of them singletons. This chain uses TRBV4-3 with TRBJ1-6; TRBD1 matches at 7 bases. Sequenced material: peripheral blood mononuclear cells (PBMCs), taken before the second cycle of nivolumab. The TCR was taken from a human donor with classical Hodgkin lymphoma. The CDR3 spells CASSHGQENSPLHF. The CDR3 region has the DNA TGCGCCAGCAGCCACGGACAGGAGAATTCACCCCTCCACTTT.